This T cell receptor beta chain emerged from a study of blood T cell repertoires in COVID-19. Assay: immunoSEQ multiplex PCR; the TCRdb copy retains only in-frame clones and omits some. Of over 200,000 clones listed, around 80% were seen once; the top ten hold approximately 1.8%. The V and J ends lost 4 bases and 3 bases, in that order; junction bases with no gene match: 11. Germline lookup yields CDR1 SGHVS and CDR2 FQNEAQ. The CDR3 has 17 residues. Participants had their cohort set by participant-reported clinical history. The origin of this receptor is a man aged 55 to 70 who had recovered from COVID-19. The gene calls are TRBV7-8 and TRBJ2-1, with TRBD2 matching over 8 bases. Sequencing was performed on PBMCs or T cells enriched from blood (not recorded which). The DNA of the CDR3 is TGTGCCAGCAGCTCCGGGAGGGCCGGACTCTACTACAATGAGCAGTTCTTC. It specifies CASSSGRAGLYYNEQFF.